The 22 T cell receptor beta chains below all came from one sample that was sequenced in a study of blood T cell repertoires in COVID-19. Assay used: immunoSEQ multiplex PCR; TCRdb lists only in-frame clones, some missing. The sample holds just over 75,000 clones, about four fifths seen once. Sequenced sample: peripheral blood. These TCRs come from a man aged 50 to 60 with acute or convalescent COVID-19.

CDR3 sequence: CASSPVHSDYGYTF. The CDR3 nucleotides are TGTGCCAGCAGCCCCGTCCATTCGGACTATGGCTACACCTTC. The chain combines TRBV11-2 with TRBJ1-2; D uncertain. V lost 5 bases to trimming and J lost 3 bases, with 13 bases between them. CDR3 length: 14 amino acids. Germline loops: CDR1 SGHAT, CDR2 FQNNGV.

CDR3 sequence: CASRRGGNLKWNTEAFF. CDR3 DNA: TGTGCCAGCAGGCGGGGAGGGAACCTCAAGTGGAACACTGAAGCTTTCTTT. The chain employs TRBV11-3 and TRBJ1-1; D uncertain. Looked up from germline, CDR1 is SGHNT and CDR2 is YENEEA. The V gene lost 6 bases and the J gene lost 1 base, with 21 bases spanning the gap. CDR3 length: 17 residues.

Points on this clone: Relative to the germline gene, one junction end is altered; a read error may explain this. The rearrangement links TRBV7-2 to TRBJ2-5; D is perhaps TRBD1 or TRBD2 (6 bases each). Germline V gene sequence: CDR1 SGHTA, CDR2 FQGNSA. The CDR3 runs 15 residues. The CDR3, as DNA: TGTGCCAGCACCTTAGGGGGGCAGTCCCAAGAGACCCAGTACTTC. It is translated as CASTLGGQSQETQYF.

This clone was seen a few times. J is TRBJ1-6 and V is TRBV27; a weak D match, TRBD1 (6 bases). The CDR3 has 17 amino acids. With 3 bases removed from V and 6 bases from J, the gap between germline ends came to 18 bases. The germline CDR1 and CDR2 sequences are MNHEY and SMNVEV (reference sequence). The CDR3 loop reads CASSFSRGQEFNSPLHF. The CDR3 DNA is TGTGCCAGCAGTTTTAGCAGGGGCCAGGAATTTAATTCACCCCTCCACTTT.

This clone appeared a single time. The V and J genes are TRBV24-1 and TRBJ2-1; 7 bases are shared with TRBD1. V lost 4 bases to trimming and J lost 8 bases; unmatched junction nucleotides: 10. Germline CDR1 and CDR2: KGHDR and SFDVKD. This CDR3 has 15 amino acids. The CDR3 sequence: CATSELGTEYHEQFF. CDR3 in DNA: TGTGCCACCAGTGAGTTGGGGACAGAGTATCATGAGCAGTTCTTC.

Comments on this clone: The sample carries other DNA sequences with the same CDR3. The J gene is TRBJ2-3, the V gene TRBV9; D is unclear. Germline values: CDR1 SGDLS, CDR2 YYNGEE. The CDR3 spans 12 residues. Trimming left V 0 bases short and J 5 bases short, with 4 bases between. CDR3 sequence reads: CASSVGGDTQYF. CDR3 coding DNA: TGTGCCAGCAGCGTAGGCGGAGATACGCAGTATTTT.

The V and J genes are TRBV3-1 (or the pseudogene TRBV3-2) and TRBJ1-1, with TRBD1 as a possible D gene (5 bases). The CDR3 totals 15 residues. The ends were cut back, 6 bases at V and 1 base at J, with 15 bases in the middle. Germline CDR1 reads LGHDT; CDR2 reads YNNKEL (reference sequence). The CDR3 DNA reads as TGTGCCAGCAGTCCCGGGGGATCGAGGAACACTGAAGCTTTCTTT. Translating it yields CASSPGGSRNTEAFF.

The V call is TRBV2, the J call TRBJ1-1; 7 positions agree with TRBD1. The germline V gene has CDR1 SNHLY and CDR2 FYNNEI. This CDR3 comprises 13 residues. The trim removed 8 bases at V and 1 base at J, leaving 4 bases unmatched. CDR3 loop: CASERTGNTEAFF. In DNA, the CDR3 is TGTGCCAGCGAAAGGACAGGGAACACTGAAGCTTTCTTT. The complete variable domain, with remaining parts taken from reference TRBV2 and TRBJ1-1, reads EPEVTQTPSHQVTQMGQEVILRCVPISNHLYFYWYRQILGQKVEFLVSFYNNEISEKSEIFDDQFSVERPDGSNFTLKIRSTKLEDSAMYFCASERTGNTEAFFGQGTRLTVV.

CDR3 DNA: TGCGCCAGCAGCCAAGAAGGCGGGCTAGCGGGAGGGTACACCGGGGAGCTGTTTTTT. Translating it yields CASSQEGGLAGGYTGELFF. V and J are TRBV4-3 and TRBJ2-2; 12 positions match TRBD2. V was pared by 0 bases and J by 3 bases, with 8 bases of the junction left unmatched. CDR1 is LGHNA and CDR2 is YSLEER in the germline V gene. This CDR3 has 19 amino acids.

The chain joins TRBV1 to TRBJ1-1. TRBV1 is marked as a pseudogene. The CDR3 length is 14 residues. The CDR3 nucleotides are TGCACCAGCAGCCCCCAGCTACTACACACTGAAGCTTTCTTT. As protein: CTSSPQLLHTEAFF.

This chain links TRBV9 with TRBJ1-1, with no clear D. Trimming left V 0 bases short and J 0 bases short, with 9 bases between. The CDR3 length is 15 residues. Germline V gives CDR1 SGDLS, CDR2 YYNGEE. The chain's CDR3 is CASSVAGSLNTEAFF. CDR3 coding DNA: TGTGCCAGCAGCGTAGCAGGCAGTTTGAACACTGAAGCTTTCTTT. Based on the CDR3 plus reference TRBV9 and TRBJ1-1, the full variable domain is DSGVTQTPKHLITATGQRVTLRCSPRSGDLSVYWYQQSLDQGLQFLIQYYNGEERAKGNILERFSAQQFPDLHSELNLSSLELGDSALYFCASSVAGSLNTEAFFGQGTRLTVV.

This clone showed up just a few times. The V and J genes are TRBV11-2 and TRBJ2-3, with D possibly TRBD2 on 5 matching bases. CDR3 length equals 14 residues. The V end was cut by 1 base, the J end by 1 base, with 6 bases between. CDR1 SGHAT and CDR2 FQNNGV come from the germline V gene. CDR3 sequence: CASSLVRGTDTQYF. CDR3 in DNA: TGTGCCAGCAGCTTAGTGCGGGGCACAGATACGCAGTATTTT. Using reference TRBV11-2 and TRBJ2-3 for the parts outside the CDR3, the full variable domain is EAGVAQSPRYKIIEKRQSVAFWCNPISGHATLYWYQQILGQGPKLLIQFQNNGVVDDSQLPKDRFSAERLKGVDSTLKIQPAKLEDSAVYLCASSLVRGTDTQYFGPGTRLTVL.

CDR3 in amino acids: CATSRIPGQGKETQYF. DNA for the CDR3: TGTGCCACCAGCAGAATACCGGGACAGGGGAAAGAGACCCAGTACTTC. V is TRBV15 and J is TRBJ2-5; TRBD1 matches at 10 bases. The ends lost 2 bases at V and 3 bases at J; junction bases unmatched: 6. The CDR3 runs to 16 residues. CDR1 and CDR2 from the germline V gene are LNHNV and YYDKDF (reference sequence).

The CDR3, as DNA: TGTGCCAGCAGCAAATACAGGGGCACTGAAGCTTTCTTT. Its translation: CASSKYRGTEAFF. The V call is TRBV14, the J call TRBJ1-1; the match to TRBD1 covers 7 bases. J lost 4 bases, V lost 5 bases, and 4 bases had no gene match. The CDR3 extends over 13 amino acids. Per the germline V gene, CDR1 is SGHDN and CDR2 is FVKESK.

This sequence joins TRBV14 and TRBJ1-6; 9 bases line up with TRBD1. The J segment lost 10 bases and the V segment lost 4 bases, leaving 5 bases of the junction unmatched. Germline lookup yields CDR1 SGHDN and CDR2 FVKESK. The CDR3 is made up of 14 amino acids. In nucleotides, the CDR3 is TGTGCCAGCAGCCCACAGGGGGCTGAATCACCCCTCCACTTT. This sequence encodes CASSPQGAESPLHF.

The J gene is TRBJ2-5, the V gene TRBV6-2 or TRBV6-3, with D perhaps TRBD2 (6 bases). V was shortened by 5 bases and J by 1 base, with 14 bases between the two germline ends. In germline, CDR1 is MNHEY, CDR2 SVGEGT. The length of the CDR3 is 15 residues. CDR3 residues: CASSRTFGSQETQYF. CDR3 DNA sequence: TGTGCCAGCAGTCGAACCTTCGGGAGCCAAGAGACCCAGTACTTC.

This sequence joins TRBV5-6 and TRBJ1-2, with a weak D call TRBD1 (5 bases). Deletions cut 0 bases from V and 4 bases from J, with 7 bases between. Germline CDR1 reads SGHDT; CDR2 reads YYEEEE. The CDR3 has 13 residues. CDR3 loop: CASSLVDSYGYTF. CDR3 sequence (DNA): TGTGCCAGCAGCTTGGTAGACAGCTATGGCTACACCTTC.

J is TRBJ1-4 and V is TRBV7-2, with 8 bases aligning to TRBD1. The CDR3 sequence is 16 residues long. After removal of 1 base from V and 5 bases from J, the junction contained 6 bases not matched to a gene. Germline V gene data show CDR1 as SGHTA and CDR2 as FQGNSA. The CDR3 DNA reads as TGTGCCAGCAGCTTAGTTGCAACAGGGGGAAATGAAAAACTGTTTTTT. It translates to CASSLVATGGNEKLFF.

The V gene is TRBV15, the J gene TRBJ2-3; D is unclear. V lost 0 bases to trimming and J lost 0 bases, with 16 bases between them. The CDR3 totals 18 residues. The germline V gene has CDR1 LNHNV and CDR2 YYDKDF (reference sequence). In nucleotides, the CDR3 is TGTGCCACCAGCAGAGAACCCGGTTTGGGCCACAGCACAGATACGCAGTATTTT. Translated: CATSREPGLGHSTDTQYF.

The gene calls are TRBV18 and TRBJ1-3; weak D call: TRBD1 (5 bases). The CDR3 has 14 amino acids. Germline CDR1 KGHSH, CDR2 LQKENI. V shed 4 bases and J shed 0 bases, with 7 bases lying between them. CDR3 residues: CASSLDNSGNTIYF. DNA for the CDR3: TGTGCCAGCTCACTGGACAACTCTGGAAACACCATATATTTT.

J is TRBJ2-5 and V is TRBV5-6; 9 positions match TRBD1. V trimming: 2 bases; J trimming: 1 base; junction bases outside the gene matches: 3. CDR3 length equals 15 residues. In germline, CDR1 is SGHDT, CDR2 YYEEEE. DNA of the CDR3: TGTGCCAGCAGCTTAACGACAGGGGGCCAAGAGACCCAGTACTTC. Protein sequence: CASSLTTGGQETQYF.

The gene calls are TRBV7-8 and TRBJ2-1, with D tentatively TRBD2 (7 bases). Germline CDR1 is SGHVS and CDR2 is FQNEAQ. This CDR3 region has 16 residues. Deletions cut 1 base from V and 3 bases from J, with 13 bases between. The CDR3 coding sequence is TGTGCCAGCAGCTTAGTTCGCGGGGGCCGCTACAATGAGCAGTTCTTC. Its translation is CASSLVRGGRYNEQFF.